This TCR beta chain was recorded in a study of CD8 T cells in ankylosing spondylitis listed by TCRdb under 2017. Study-level background: The study profiled T cell receptor beta repertoires in healthy donors and ankylosing spondylitis patients to find disease-linked TCR variants. The whole study cohort included over 85 healthy donors and around 25 ankylosing spondylitis patients. Peripheral blood was sampled, and synovial fluid was additionally collected from ankylosing spondylitis patients.

There are 17 amino acids in the CDR3, from cysteine to phenylalanine inclusive. Only the CDR3 DNA stays, 51 bases, in frame from base 1. V ends up 6 bases short and J 1 base short, with an unmatched junction base count of 8. Looking up the germline V gene yields CDR1 MDHEN and CDR2 SYDVKM. For sequencing, an Illumina HiSeq 2500 was employed. Quantitative 5'-RACE with molecular barcodes was used to prepare TCR beta libraries. In the original analysis: Disease-linked TCR variants were identified with a new computational method built on a probabilistic model of VDJ rearrangement. TCRdb passed the public sequencing reads through fastp at Q25 and MiXCR, retaining productive beta sequences. Identical CDR3 proteins give one entry, which carries the most common genes and DNA. TCRdb's processing, not the authors', yielded these V and J calls. The table for this sample lists fewer than 500,000 distinct CDR3 sequences; around 20% of them were counted only once. Of the sample, about a sixth falls within the top ten clones.

Paper-wide results and their limitations: Some motif variants had previously been reported in the synovial fluid and blood of reactive arthritis patients, which suggests shared mechanisms of disease initiation. The disease-linked clones had a CD8+ phenotype and were found at relatively low frequencies in peripheral blood. A TCR beta motif made up of 7 to 9 highly homologous amino acid variants appeared to be characteristic of blood from ankylosing spondylitis patients. Significant enrichment of the disease-linked clones was reported in matched synovial fluid samples from ankylosing spondylitis patients.

About this clonotype itself: It lacks a known antigen. Per-base quality was not reported, and no clone a single base away is much larger than it.

The receptor comes from a male donor with ankylosing spondylitis. Sequenced material: blood, either unsorted or a sorted T cell fraction (not recorded which). Recombination linked TRBV28 to TRBJ2-3; the junction holds 12 bases that match TRBD1. The DNA reads TGTGCCAGCAGCAAAACCGGGACAGGGGGCCGCACAGATACGCAGTATTTT. Its translation is CASSKTGTGGRTDTQYF.